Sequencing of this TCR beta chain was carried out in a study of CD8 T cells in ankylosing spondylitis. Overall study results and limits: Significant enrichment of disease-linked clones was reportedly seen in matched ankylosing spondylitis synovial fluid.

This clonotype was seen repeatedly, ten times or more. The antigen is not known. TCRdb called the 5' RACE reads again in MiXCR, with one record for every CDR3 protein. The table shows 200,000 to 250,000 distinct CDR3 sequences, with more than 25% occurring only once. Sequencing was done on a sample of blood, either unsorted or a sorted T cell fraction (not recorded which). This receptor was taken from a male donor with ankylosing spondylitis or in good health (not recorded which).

The CDR3 DNA sequence: TGTGCCATCAGCGGGACTAGCGGGAGGGCCCTCGAGCAGTTCTTC. Translated, it gives CAISGTSGRALEQFF. The chain couples TRBV10-3 to TRBJ2-1, with 16 bases that match TRBD2. The CDR3 contains 15 residues. V dropped 6 bases and J dropped 10; count of bases not matched to a gene: 6. Germline assignment: CDR1 ENHRY and CDR2 SYGVKD.